Here is one TCR beta chain with its context. Its antigen is currently not known. Base qualities are missing; no much larger clone stands one base away. CDR1 and CDR2, looked up from the germline V gene, are KGHSH and LQKENI. V has 3 bases trimmed and J has 10 bases trimmed; junction bases matching no gene number 4. The CDR3 runs 15 amino acids, cysteine and phenylalanine included. Only CDR3 DNA remains: 45 bases, in frame from the first base. Using the deep immunoSEQ assay, TCR CDR3 regions were amplified from genomic DNA by multiplex PCR. Extracted genomic DNA from each cell subset was spread evenly across all wells of several immunoSEQ 96-well plates, with each plate serving as a replicate. For sorted subsets, 200 ng of genomic DNA, equivalent to some 30,000 T cell genomes, went into each replicate PCR. Purified libraries were quantified with a Qubit 3.0 fluorometer, sized on a Bioanalyzer 2100, and re-quantified with the KAPA Library Quantification kit. Every immunoSEQ 96-well plate was sequenced on a separate single-read 150-cycle Illumina NextSeq 550 flow cell. In the paper's pipeline: Because only junctional sequences without quality scores were contained in the immunoSEQ output, filtering matching that applied to full-length reads could not be performed. To assign V/J genes and CDR3, sequences were annotated against IMGT germline references using PyIR, a Python wrapper for IgBLAST v1.9. Reads with weak V/J assignments (E-value above 1e-6), missing CDR3, stop codons, out-of-frame junctions, or ambiguous translated residues were removed. V3J clonotypes were defined as sequences sharing an identical inferred V gene, J gene, and CDR3 amino acid sequence. The percentage overlap between two repertoires was calculated by dividing the number of shared unique clonotypes by the size of the smaller repertoire. RTK rarefaction, the Chao1 estimator, and Recon v2.1 estimates of unobserved clonotypes were used to assess repertoire richness. Generation probabilities were computed with OLGA for all TCRbeta clonotypes obtained by the gDNA method from several donors. Entries here come from immuneACCESS through TCRdb and include only in-frame sequences with V and J called. Some clones fail to appear in such tables; in the studies checked, an unresolved V gene covers under half of the shortfall, and the cause of the remainder is unknown. That table supplies the V and J calls and clone size; D and trimming were determined from the DNA. The sample table shows 700,000 or so clones, and about three quarters are seen once. The ten most abundant clones make up 1.8% of the sample.

The sample originates from a study of shared clonotypes between healthy human individuals (dated by TCRdb to 2020 to 2022). Regarding the study in general: The cohort comprised two women and a few men aged 18 to 49 years. For each donor, CD4 naive and CD4 memory were each run on three plates, CD8 naive on two plates, and CD8 memory on one plate. To estimate repertoire size and how much clonotype sharing occurs between individuals, the study deeply sequenced the blood TCR repertoires of five healthy adults. To increase sequencing depth and limit assay-specific biases, TCR repertoire library preparation and sequencing were carried out by different laboratories using diverse techniques. Each donor's leukapheresis produced roughly between about 0.9 and 9.5 billion PBMCs. Beyond this particular receptor, the publication reports: When a handful of donors were compared, the shared fraction of clonotypes was roughly 4.8% for naive CD4, 3% to 4% for naive CD8, 2.3% for memory CD4, and less than 0.45% for memory CD8. Because the study included only a small number of donors, the genetic and exposure-history diversity represented was limited. Naive subsets generally had larger estimated clonotype richness than memory subsets did. Clonotypes shared by all four sorted-subset donors showed higher generation probabilities than non-shared clonotypes. Sampling was restricted to blood, and TCR repertoires in tissues likely differ from the TCR repertoires found in blood. Based on pairwise subsampling, the degree of clonotype sharing among donors was expected to be affected by sequencing depth. Rarefaction of sorted-subset datasets indicated incomplete sequencing despite the large sequencing depth.

Healthy HIV-negative adults with no recently reported acute infections or vaccinations were included as donors. Only Caucasian adults living in Nashville, Tennessee, USA were represented among the donors. CD4+ T cells were enriched by magnetic negative selection; naive cells were then positively selected on CD45RA, and the negative fraction formed the memory subset. Blood was obtained by leukapheresis, after which PBMCs were separated by Ficoll-Histopaque density gradient centrifugation and cryopreserved in liquid nitrogen vapor phase. Purity and quantity of every magnetically sorted T cell population were checked by analytical flow cytometry. From each sorted fraction, genomic DNA was isolated and quantified by UV absorbance on a Nanodrop 2000c.

The clonotype comes from a woman aged 25 to 39 in good health. The rearranged chain carries TRBV18 and TRBJ2-1, with 15 bases in between that match TRBD2. Sequenced: memory CD4+ T cells sorted from blood. Per the publication, the cell subset or site label means: CD45RA-negative fraction. The DNA sequence is given as TGTGCCAGCTCACCCGGGACTAGCGGGAGGCGGGAGCAGTTCTTC. It translates to CASSPGTSGRREQFF. With the portions outside the CDR3 filled from the reference TRBV18 and TRBJ2-1 genes, the complete variable region becomes NAGVMQNPRHLVRRRGQEARLRCSPMKGHSHVYWYRQLPEEGLKFMVYLQKENIIDESGMPKERFSAEFPKEGPSILRIQQVVRGDSAAYFCASSPGTSGRREQFFGPGTRLTVL.